These 23 T cell receptor beta chains were sequenced from one sample in a study of graft-versus-host responses after intestinal transplantation. Data came from immunoSEQ multiplex PCR; TCRdb stores just in-frame clones and leaves some out. The table includes 40,000 to 45,000 clones, 95% detected once. Antigens for these TCRs are unknown. The sequencing here drew on unstimulated CD8+ T cells sorted from spleen or lymph node cells, taken before transplant. These receptors originate from a human donor who was the organ donor for an intestinal transplant.

The chain couples TRBV5-1 to TRBJ2-3, with 7 positions matching TRBD2. Looked up from germline, CDR1 is SGHRS and CDR2 is YFSETQ. The CDR3 is 16 amino acids. After removal of 0 bases from V and 0 bases from J, the junction contained 4 bases not matched to a gene. CDR3 region: CASSLASGGSTDTQYF. The CDR3 coding sequence is TGCGCCAGCAGCTTGGCCTCGGGGGGTAGCACAGATACGCAGTATTTT. Drawing the rest from reference TRBV5-1 and TRBJ2-3, the complete variable domain is KAGVTQTPRYLIKTRGQQVTLSCSPISGHRSVSWYQQTPGQGLQFLFEYFSETQRNKGNFPGRFSGRQFSNSRSEMNVSTLELGDSALYLCASSLASGGSTDTQYFGPGTRLTVL.

The V gene is TRBV19, the J gene TRBJ1-5; D remains ambiguous. The CDR3 loop spans 16 amino acids. The V and J ends lost 1 base and 0 bases respectively, with 10 bases between them. Germline loops: CDR1 LNHDA, CDR2 SQIVND (reference sequence). CDR3 in amino acids: CASSIAGVYSNQPQHF. The DNA of the CDR3 is TGTGCCAGTAGTATAGCCGGGGTTTATAGCAATCAGCCCCAGCATTTT.

This clone is a singleton in its sample. For the CDR3, the DNA is TGCGCCAGCAGCCAACAGGGATCGAGCAATCAGCCCCAGCATTTT. Amino acids: CASSQQGSSNQPQHF. The rearrangement links TRBV4-1 to TRBJ1-5; maybe TRBD1 (5 bases). The V and J ends lost 2 bases and 1 base respectively, with 9 bases between them. Germline V gene lookup returns CDR1 MGHRA and CDR2 YSYEKL. This CDR3 contains 15 residues.

The CDR3 DNA is TGTGCCAGCAGCGGGGGACAGGGGGGGGGCAATGAGCAGTTCTTC. Its protein product is CASSGGQGGGNEQFF. V gene TRBV5-6 combines with J gene TRBJ2-1; 11 bases fit TRBD1. Losses at the gene ends were 4 bases for V and 6 bases for J; bases not matched to a gene: 6. CDR3 size: 15 residues. CDR1 and CDR2 from the germline V gene are SGHDT and YYEEEE.

The V call is TRBV9, the J call TRBJ1-2, with 8 positions matching TRBD1. The germline V gene encodes CDR1 SGDLS and CDR2 YYNGEE. The J segment lost 8 bases and the V segment lost 0 bases, leaving 9 bases of the junction unmatched. The CDR3 loop spans 15 amino acids. The CDR3 region has the DNA TGTGCCAGCAGCGTAGTTGCAGGGGGCGCGAGAGGCTACACCTTC. Translated, it gives CASSVVAGGARGYTF.

The chain joins TRBV6-5 to TRBJ1-2; D possibly corresponds to TRBD1 (5 bases). Trimming left V 5 bases short and J 8 bases short, with 12 bases between. This CDR3 region has 12 residues. The germline V gene has CDR1 MNHEY and CDR2 SVGAGI. The CDR3 protein is CASSQGGVGYTF. DNA of the CDR3: TGTGCCAGCAGTCAGGGCGGAGTAGGCTACACCTTC.

The V gene is TRBV4-2, the J gene TRBJ2-3, with a possible D match to TRBD2 (6 bases). The CDR3 runs to 13 residues. V was trimmed by 4 bases and J by 6 bases, leaving 11 bases between them. Germline CDR1 reads LGHNA; CDR2 reads YNFKEQ. The CDR3: CASSRGLADTQYF. In DNA, the CDR3 is TGTGCCAGCAGCCGAGGCCTAGCGGATACGCAGTATTTT.

The chain carries TRBV7-3 and TRBJ2-7, with D perhaps given as TRBD1 or TRBD2 (6 bases each). The CDR3 runs to 13 residues. With 5 bases removed from V and 9 bases from J, the gap between germline ends came to 17 bases. Germline V gene sequence: CDR1 SGHTA, CDR2 FQGTGA. As DNA, the CDR3 is TGTGCCAGCAGCCCCCGGGGGCGGACAGCGCAGTACTTC. Its translation is CASSPRGRTAQYF.

This sequence joins TRBV10-3 and TRBJ2-5, with D maybe TRBD2 (6 bases). Germline V lookup: CDR1 ENHRY, CDR2 SYGVKD. The V end lost 4 bases, the J end lost 5 bases, and 23 bases lay between the germline ends. CDR3 size: 17 residues. The CDR3 DNA is TGTGCCATCAGTGGTTCGTATTGGAGGGGAAGGTACGAGACCCAGTACTTC. Translated, it gives CAISGSYWRGRYETQYF.

The chain links TRBV7-6 to TRBJ2-1; 11 nucleotides match TRBD1. The CDR3 loop spans 17 amino acids. Germline V CDR1 and CDR2: SGHVS, FNYEAQ. The junction had 13 bases not matched to a gene; V was cut back by 5 bases and J by 7 bases. The CDR3 bases are TGTGCCAGCAGCCCCCGAATCTGGGGGACAGGGGGGAATGAGCAGTTCTTC. Encoded protein: CASSPRIWGTGGNEQFF.

The V gene is TRBV10-1, the J gene TRBJ1-3; D is perhaps TRBD1 (5 bases). Trimming removed 0 bases from V and 0 bases from J, with 15 bases in between. CDR1 is WNHNN and CDR2 is SYGVQD in the germline V gene (reference sequence). The CDR3 has 18 amino acids. The CDR3 loop is CASSESGRDSGSGNTIYF. The DNA of the CDR3 is TGCGCCAGCAGTGAGTCGGGCCGGGACTCAGGCTCTGGAAACACCATATATTTT.

The rearrangement uses TRBV10-2 and TRBJ2-3; TRBD2 is a possible D gene (5 bases). V lost 7 bases and J lost 0, with 11 bases in between. Germline CDR1 reads WSHSY; CDR2 reads SAAADI. The CDR3 spans 14 residues. For the CDR3, the DNA is TGCGCCAGCAACCCGGGGATAAGCACAGATACGCAGTATTTT. It encodes CASNPGISTDTQYF.

This sequence joins TRBV4-2 and TRBJ2-2, with D perhaps TRBD2 (6 bases). This CDR3 region has 15 residues. The germline CDR1 and CDR2 sequences are LGHNA and YNFKEQ. The germline V and J ends were trimmed by 1 base and 1 base, with 7 bases remaining between them. As DNA, the CDR3 is TGTGCCAGCAGCCAAGCTAGCGAGAACACCGGGGAGCTGTTTTTT. Its translation: CASSQASENTGELFF.

The genes are TRBV6-5 and TRBJ1-2, with 10 bases fitting TRBD1. The V and J ends lost 4 bases and 4 bases, in that order; junction bases with no gene match: 0. Germline values: CDR1 MNHEY, CDR2 SVGAGI. This CDR3 has 13 amino acids. DNA of the CDR3: TGTGCCAGCAGTTGGACAGGGGGCTATGGCTACACCTTC. Its translation: CASSWTGGYGYTF.

The genes are TRBV2 and TRBJ2-1; D remains ambiguous. V lost 2 bases to trimming and J lost 5 bases, with 13 bases between them. From germline, CDR1 is SNHLY and CDR2 FYNNEI. This CDR3 is built from 15 residues. CDR3 amino acids: CASSERFLLNNEQFF. As DNA, the CDR3 is TGTGCCAGCAGTGAAAGATTTCTTCTGAACAATGAGCAGTTCTTC.

The chain combines TRBV6-1 with TRBJ1-2; 8 nucleotides line up with TRBD1. Germline CDR1 reads MNHNS; CDR2 reads SASEGT. The CDR3 is made up of 12 amino acids. The junction had 7 bases not matched to a gene; V was cut back by 11 bases and J by 5 bases. The CDR3 loop is CAGRDRFYGYTF. Here the CDR3 DNA reads TGTGCCGGAAGGGACAGGTTTTATGGCTACACCTTC.

The rearrangement uses TRBV2 and TRBJ1-4, with D unclear. The CDR3 is 14 residues long. V was clipped by 0 bases and J by 8 bases, with 10 bases between them. The germline V gene encodes CDR1 SNHLY and CDR2 FYNNEI. The CDR3 region has the DNA TGTGCCAGCAGTGAAGCCCAACCGGGAGAAAAACTGTTTTTT. Protein sequence: CASSEAQPGEKLFF.

The chain employs TRBV4-3 and TRBJ2-7, with D possibly TRBD1 on 6 matching bases. The germline V and J ends were trimmed by 0 bases and 3 bases, with 12 bases remaining between them. The germline V gene encodes CDR1 LGHNA and CDR2 YSLEER. The CDR3 runs to 15 residues. The CDR3 loop reads CASSQEGGSIYEQYF. CDR3 in DNA: TGCGCCAGCAGCCAAGAAGGGGGTTCCATCTACGAGCAGTACTTC.

The gene calls are TRBV7-9 and TRBJ1-6; tentatively, D is TRBD1 (5 bases). Germline CDR1 and CDR2: SEHNR and FQNEAQ (reference sequence). Trimming removed 5 bases at V and 5 bases at J, with 7 bases between. This CDR3 has 13 residues. The CDR3 loop reads CASSPDNNSPLHF. The CDR3 region has the DNA TGTGCCAGCAGCCCGGACAATAATTCACCCCTCCACTTT.

The V call is TRBV2, the J call TRBJ1-6; 11 bases are shared with TRBD1. With V trimmed by 8 bases and J by 8 bases, 20 bases remained unmatched. The CDR3 length is 19 residues. Germline CDR1 is SNHLY and CDR2 is FYNNEI. CDR3 sequence: CASRGPGQGDPSAYSPLHF. CDR3 bases: TGTGCCAGCCGAGGACCGGGACAGGGGGACCCTTCAGCCTATTCACCCCTCCACTTT.

The gene calls are TRBV4-2 and TRBJ1-1, with unresolved D. The V gene's germline CDR1 is LGHNA and CDR2 YNFKEQ. The V end was cut by 1 base, the J end by 6 bases, with 12 bases between. CDR3 size: 14 residues. The DNA for the CDR3 is TGTGCCAGCAGCCAAGGAAGTGACCCCCCTGAAGCTTTCTTT. Translated: CASSQGSDPPEAFF.

The chain has TRBV14 and TRBJ2-7; D unresolved. The CDR3 length is 14 residues. Trimming took 1 base from V and 2 from J, leaving 9 bases between them. Germline V gene data show CDR1 as SGHDN and CDR2 as FVKESK. The CDR3 sequence: CASSQGGSAYEQYF. The DNA of the CDR3 is TGTGCCAGCAGCCAAGGAGGATCCGCCTACGAGCAGTACTTC.

The chain is built from TRBV6-4 and TRBJ2-3; D is unresolved. Per the germline V gene, CDR1 is MRHNA and CDR2 is SNTAGT. V dropped 6 bases and J dropped 2 bases, with 9 bases sitting between them. The CDR3 totals 13 residues. For the CDR3, the DNA is TGTGCCAGCAGCCCTTACTACACAGATACGCAGTATTTT. Translation: CASSPYYTDTQYF.